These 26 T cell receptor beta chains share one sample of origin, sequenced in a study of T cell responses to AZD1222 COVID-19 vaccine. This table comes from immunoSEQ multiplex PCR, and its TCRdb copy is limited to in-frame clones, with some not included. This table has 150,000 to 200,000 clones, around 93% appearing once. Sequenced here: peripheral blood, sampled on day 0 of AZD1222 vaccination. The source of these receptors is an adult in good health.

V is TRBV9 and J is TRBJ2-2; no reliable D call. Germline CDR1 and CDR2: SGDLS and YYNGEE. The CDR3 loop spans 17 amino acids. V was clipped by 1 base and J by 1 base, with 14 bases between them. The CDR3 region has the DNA TGTGCCAGCAGCGTATTGTGGCAGGCCATGAACACCGGGGAGCTGTTTTTT. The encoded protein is CASSVLWQAMNTGELFF.

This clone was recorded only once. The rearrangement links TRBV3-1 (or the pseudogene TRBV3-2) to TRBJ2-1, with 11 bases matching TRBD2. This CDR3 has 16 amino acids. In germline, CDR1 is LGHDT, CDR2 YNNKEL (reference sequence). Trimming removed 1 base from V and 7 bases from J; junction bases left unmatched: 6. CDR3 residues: CASSQVSSGGANEQFF. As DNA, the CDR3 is TGTGCCAGCAGCCAAGTGAGTAGCGGGGGGGCAAATGAGCAGTTCTTC.

The CDR3 here is CASTIAGGSYNEQFF. The CDR3 nucleotides are TGTGCCAGCACCATAGCGGGAGGGTCCTACAATGAGCAGTTCTTC. V usage is TRBV6-5 and J usage is TRBJ2-1; 11 bases match TRBD2. Unmatched junction bases numbered 3, after V lost 7 bases and J lost 1 base. The CDR3 length is 15 residues. The germline V gene encodes CDR1 MNHEY and CDR2 SVGAGI.

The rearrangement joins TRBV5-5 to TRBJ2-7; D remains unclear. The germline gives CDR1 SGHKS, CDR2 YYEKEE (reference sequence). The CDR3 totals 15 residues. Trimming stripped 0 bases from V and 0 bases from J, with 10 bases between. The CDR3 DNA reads TGTGCCAGCAGCTTGGAGGCAGAGAGCTCCTACGAGCAGTACTTC. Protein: CASSLEAESSYEQYF.

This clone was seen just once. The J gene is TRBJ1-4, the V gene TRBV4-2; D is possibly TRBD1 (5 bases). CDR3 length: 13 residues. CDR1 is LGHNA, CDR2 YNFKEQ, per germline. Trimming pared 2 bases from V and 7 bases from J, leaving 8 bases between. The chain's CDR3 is CASSQRRGEKLFF. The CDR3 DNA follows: TGTGCCAGCAGCCAAAGGAGGGGTGAAAAACTGTTTTTT.

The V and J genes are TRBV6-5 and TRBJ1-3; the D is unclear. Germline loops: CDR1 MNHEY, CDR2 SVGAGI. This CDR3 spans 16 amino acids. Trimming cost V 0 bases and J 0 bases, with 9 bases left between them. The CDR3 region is CASSYSYQDSGNTIYF. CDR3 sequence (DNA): TGTGCCAGCAGTTACTCGTATCAGGACTCTGGAAACACCATATATTTT.

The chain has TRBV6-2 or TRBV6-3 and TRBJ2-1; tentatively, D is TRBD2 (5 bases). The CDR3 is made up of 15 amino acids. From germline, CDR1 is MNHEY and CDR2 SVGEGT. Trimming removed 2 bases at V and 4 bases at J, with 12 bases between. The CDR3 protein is CASSYEGFVYNEQFF. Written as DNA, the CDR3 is TGTGCCAGCAGTTACGAGGGTTTCGTGTACAATGAGCAGTTCTTC.

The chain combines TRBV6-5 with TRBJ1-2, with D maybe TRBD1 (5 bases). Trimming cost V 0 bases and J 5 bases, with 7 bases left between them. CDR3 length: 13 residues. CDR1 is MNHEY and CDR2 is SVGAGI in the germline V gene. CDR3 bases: TGTGCCAGCAGTTACTCGACAGATTATGGCTACACCTTC. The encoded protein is CASSYSTDYGYTF.

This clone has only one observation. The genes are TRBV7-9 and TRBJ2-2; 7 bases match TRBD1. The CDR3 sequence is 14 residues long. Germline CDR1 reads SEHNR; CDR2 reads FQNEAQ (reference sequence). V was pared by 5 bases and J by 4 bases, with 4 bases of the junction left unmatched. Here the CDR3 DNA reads TGTGCCAGCAGCCCGACAGGGCGCACCGGGGAGCTGTTTTTT. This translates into CASSPTGRTGELFF.

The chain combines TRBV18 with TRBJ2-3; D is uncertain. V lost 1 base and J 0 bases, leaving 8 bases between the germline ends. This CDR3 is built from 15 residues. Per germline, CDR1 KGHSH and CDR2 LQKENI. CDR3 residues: CASSPQADSTDTQYF. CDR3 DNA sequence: TGTGCCAGCTCACCACAAGCAGATAGCACAGATACGCAGTATTTT.

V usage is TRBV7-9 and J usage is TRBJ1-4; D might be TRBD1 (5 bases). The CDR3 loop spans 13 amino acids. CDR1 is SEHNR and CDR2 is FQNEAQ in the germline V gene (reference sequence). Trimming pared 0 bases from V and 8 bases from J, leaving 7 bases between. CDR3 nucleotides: TGTGCCAGCAGCTTAGCTGGACAAGAAAAACTGTTTTTT. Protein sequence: CASSLAGQEKLFF. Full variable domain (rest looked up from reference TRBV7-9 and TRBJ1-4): DTGVSQNPRHKITKRGQNVTFRCDPISEHNRLYWYRQTLGQGPEFLTYFQNEAQLEKSRLLSDRFSAERPKGSFSTLEIQRTEQGDSAMYLCASSLAGQEKLFFGSGTQLSVL.

CDR3 coding DNA: TGTGCCATCAAAGTCCTGGTCCCCCCGAACACCGGGGAGCTGTTTTTT. This translates into CAIKVLVPPNTGELFF. This chain links TRBV10-3 with TRBJ2-2; D not resolved. The CDR3 sequence is 16 residues long. Germline loops: CDR1 ENHRY, CDR2 SYGVKD. V was trimmed by 7 bases and J by 0 bases, leaving 15 bases between them.

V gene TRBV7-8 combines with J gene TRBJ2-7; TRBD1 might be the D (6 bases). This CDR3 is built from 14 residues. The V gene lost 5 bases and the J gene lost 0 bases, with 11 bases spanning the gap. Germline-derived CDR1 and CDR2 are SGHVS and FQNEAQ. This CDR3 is CASSNRDNSYEQYF. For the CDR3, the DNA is TGTGCCAGCAGCAACCGGGACAACTCCTACGAGCAGTACTTC. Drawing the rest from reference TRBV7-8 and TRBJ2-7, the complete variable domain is GAGVSQSPRYKVAKRGQDVALRCDPISGHVSLFWYQQALGQGPEFLTYFQNEAQLDKSGLPSDRFFAERPEGSVSTLKIQRTQQEDSAVYLCASSNRDNSYEQYFGPGTRLTVT.

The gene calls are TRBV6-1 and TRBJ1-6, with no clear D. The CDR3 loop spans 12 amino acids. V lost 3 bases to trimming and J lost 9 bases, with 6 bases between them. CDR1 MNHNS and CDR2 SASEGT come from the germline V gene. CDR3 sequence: CASSDNASPLHF. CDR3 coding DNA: TGTGCCAGCAGTGACAACGCTTCACCCCTCCACTTT.

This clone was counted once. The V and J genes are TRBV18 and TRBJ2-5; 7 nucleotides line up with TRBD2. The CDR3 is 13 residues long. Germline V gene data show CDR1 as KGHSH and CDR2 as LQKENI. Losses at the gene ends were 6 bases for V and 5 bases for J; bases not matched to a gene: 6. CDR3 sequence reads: CASSPSGGETQYF. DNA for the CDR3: TGTGCCAGCTCCCCCTCGGGGGGTGAGACCCAGTACTTC. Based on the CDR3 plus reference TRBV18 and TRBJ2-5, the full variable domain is NAGVMQNPRHLVRRRGQEARLRCSPMKGHSHVYWYRQLPEEGLKFMVYLQKENIIDESGMPKERFSAEFPKEGPSILRIQQVVRGDSAAYFCASSPSGGETQYFGPGTRLLVL.

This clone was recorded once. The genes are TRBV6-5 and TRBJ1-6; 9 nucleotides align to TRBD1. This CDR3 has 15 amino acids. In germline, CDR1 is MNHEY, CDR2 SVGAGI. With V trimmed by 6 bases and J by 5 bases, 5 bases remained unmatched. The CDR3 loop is CASRDRDRDNSPLHF. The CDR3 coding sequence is TGTGCCAGCAGGGACCGGGACAGGGATAATTCACCCCTCCACTTT.

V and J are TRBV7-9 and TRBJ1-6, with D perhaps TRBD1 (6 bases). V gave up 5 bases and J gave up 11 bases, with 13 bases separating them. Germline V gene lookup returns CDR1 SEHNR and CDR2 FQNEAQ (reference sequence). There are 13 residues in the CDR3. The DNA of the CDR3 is TGTGCCAGCAGCCGACAGGATATAACACCCCTCCACTTT. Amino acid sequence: CASSRQDITPLHF.

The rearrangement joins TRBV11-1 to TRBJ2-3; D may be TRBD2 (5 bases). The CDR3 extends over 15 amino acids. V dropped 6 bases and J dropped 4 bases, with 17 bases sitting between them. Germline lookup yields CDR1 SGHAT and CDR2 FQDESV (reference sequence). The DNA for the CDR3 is TGTGCCAGCAGAGTCGGGCTAGCCGGCCCAGATACGCAGTATTTT. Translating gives CASRVGLAGPDTQYF.

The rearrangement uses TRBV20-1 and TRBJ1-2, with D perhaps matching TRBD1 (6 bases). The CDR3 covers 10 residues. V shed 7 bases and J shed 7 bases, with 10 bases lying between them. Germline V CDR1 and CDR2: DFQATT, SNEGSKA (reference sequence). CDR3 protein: CSVPRGGYTF. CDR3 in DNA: TGCAGTGTGCCCAGGGGTGGCTACACCTTC.

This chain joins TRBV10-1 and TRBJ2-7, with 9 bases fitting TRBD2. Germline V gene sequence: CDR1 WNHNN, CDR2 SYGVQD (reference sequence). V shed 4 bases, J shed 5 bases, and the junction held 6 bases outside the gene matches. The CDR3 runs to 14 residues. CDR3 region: CASSAGGRANEQYF. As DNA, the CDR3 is TGCGCCAGCAGTGCGGGCGGGAGGGCGAACGAGCAGTACTTC.

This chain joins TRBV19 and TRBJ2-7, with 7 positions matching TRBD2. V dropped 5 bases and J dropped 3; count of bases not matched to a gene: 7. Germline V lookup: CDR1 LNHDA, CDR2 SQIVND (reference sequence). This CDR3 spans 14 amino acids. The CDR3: CASSEAGRVYEQYF. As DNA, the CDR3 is TGTGCCAGTAGTGAGGCAGGGAGGGTCTACGAGCAGTACTTC.

CDR3 region: CASSLAWETQYF. In nucleotides, the CDR3 is TGTGCCAGCAGCTTGGCTTGGGAGACCCAGTACTTC. The gene calls are TRBV5-6 and TRBJ2-5; D uncertain. The V gene's germline CDR1 is SGHDT and CDR2 YYEEEE. V was shortened by 0 bases and J by 5 bases, with 5 bases between the two germline ends. The CDR3 covers 12 residues.

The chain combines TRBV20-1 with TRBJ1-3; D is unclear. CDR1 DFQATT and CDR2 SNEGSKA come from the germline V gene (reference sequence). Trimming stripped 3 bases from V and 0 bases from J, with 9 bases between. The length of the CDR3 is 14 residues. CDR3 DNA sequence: TGCAGTGCTAGTAGGCAGGACTCTGGAAACACCATATATTTT. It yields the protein CSASRQDSGNTIYF.

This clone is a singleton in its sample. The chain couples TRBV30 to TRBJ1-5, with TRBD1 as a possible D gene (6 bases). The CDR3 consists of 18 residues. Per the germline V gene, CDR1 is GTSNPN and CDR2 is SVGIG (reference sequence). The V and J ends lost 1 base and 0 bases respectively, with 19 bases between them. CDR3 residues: CAWSGGIGQKYSNQPQHF. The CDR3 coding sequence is TGTGCCTGGAGTGGCGGGATCGGACAGAAGTATAGCAATCAGCCCCAGCATTTT.

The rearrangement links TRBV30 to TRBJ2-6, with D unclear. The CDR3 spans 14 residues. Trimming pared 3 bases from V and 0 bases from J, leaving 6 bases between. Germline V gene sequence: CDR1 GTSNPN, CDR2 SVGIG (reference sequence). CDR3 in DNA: TGTGCCTGGAGCCAACGCTCTGGGGCCAACGTCCTGACTTTC. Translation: CAWSQRSGANVLTF.

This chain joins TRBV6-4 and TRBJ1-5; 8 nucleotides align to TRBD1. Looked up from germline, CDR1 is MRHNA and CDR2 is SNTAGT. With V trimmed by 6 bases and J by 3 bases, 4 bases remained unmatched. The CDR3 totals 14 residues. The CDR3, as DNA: TGTGCCAGCAGGGACAGGGAGGACAATCAGCCCCAGCATTTT. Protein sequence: CASRDREDNQPQHF.